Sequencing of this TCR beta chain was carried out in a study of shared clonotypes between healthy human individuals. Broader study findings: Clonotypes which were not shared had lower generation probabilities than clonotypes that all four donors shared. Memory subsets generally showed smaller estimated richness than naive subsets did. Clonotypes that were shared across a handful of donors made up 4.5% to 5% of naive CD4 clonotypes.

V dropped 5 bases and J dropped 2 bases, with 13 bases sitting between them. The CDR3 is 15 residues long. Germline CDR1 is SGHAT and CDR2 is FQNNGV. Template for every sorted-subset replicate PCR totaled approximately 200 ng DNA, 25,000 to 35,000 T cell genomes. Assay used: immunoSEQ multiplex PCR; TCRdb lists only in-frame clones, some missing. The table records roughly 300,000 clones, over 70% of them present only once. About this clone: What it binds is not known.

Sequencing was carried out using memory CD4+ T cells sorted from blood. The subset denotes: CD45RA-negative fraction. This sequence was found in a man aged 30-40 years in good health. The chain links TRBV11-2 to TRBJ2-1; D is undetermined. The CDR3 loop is CASSPTSGPYNEQFF. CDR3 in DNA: TGTGCCAGCAGCCCAACCTCCGGCCCCTACAATGAGCAGTTCTTC.